The 17 T cell receptor beta chains presented below share a single source sample, sequenced in a study of blood T cell repertoires in COVID-19. The repertoire was sequenced with immunoSEQ multiplex PCR; TCRdb's copy has only in-frame clones and lacks some. Of tens of thousands of clones in the sample, less than 80% are singletons; the top ten hold more than 25%. Sequencing used peripheral blood. All receptors derive from a man aged 55 to 70 with active or convalescent COVID-19.

The chain combines TRBV4-3 with TRBJ2-2, with 7 bases aligning to TRBD2. V dropped 7 bases and J dropped 3; count of bases not matched to a gene: 8. The CDR3 spans 15 residues. Per germline, CDR1 LGHNA and CDR2 YSLEER. Here the CDR3 reads CASKEELADTGELFF. The CDR3 nucleotides read TGCGCCAGCAAGGAGGAGCTAGCGGACACCGGGGAGCTGTTTTTT.

The rearrangement uses TRBV12-3 or TRBV12-4 and TRBJ1-2; TRBD1 matches at 9 bases. The ends lost 5 bases at V and 4 bases at J; junction bases unmatched: 2. The CDR3 length is 13 residues. CDR3 in DNA: TGTGCCAGCAGTCCGGACAGGGGCTATGGCTACACCTTC. Encoded protein: CASSPDRGYGYTF.

The CDR3 spells CATSDTSRDRDSPLHF. In DNA, the CDR3 is TGTGCCACCAGTGATACAAGCCGGGACAGGGACTCACCCCTCCACTTT. The chain links TRBV24-1 to TRBJ1-6, with TRBD1 identical over 9 bases. With V trimmed by 3 bases and J by 10 bases, 9 bases remained unmatched. Germline CDR1 and CDR2: KGHDR and SFDVKD. This CDR3 spans 16 amino acids.

The chain is built from TRBV28 and TRBJ1-4; 7 nucleotides line up with TRBD1. This CDR3 has 16 amino acids. Germline lookup yields CDR1 MDHEN and CDR2 SYDVKM. The junction had 14 bases not matched to a gene; V was cut back by 6 bases and J by 7 bases. The DNA of the CDR3 is TGTGCCAGCAGCCAAGGAGGGGGCTTATTAGGTGAAAAACTGTTTTTT. This sequence encodes CASSQGGGLLGEKLFF.

The chain combines TRBV5-1 with TRBJ2-5, with TRBD1 matching over 8 bases. The CDR3 contains 16 residues. V lost 0 bases and J lost 5; bases outside the gene matches: 9. Germline values: CDR1 SGHRS, CDR2 YFSETQ. CDR3 in amino acids: CASSLGSTGAVETQYF. Written as DNA, the CDR3 is TGCGCCAGCAGCTTGGGGTCGACAGGGGCCGTGGAGACCCAGTACTTC.

This clone was seen a few times. V is TRBV5-4 and J is TRBJ1-1; 10 bases map to TRBD1. V shed 2 bases and J 4 bases; nucleotides not matched to a gene: 5. Germline CDR1 is SGHNT and CDR2 is YYREEE (reference sequence). CDR3 size: 15 residues. CDR3 bases: TGTGCCAGCAGCTTTAGGACAGGGGGAGGCACTGAAGCTTTCTTT. Residues: CASSFRTGGGTEAFF.

J is TRBJ2-7 and V is TRBV10-3, with D possibly matching TRBD1 (5 bases). CDR1 is ENHRY, CDR2 SYGVKD, per germline. This CDR3 contains 14 residues. V was shortened by 4 bases and J by 0 bases, with 10 bases between the two germline ends. CDR3 amino acids: CAISGTRDSYEQYF. Here the CDR3 DNA reads TGTGCCATCAGTGGAACCAGGGACTCCTACGAGCAGTACTTC.

This clone has just a few counts. The gene calls are TRBV21-1 and TRBJ2-7; the table's D gene call, TRBD1, was not cross checked with the DNA. TRBV21-1 is a pseudogene. The CDR3 covers 16 residues. The CDR3 sequence is CASSGYRDRGWLEQYF. The CDR3 DNA reads TGTGCCAGCAGCGGATACCGGGACAGGGGTTGGCTCGAGCAGTACTTC.

This chain uses TRBV5-1 with TRBJ2-2; 7 bases map to TRBD1. There are 16 residues in the CDR3. The germline CDR1 and CDR2 sequences are SGHRS and YFSETQ. The trim removed 3 bases at V and 1 base at J, leaving 6 bases unmatched. CDR3 sequence (DNA): TGCGCCAGCAGCTCCTCCGGGACAGAGAACACCGGGGAGCTGTTTTTT. Its translation is CASSSSGTENTGELFF.

The chain carries TRBV9 and TRBJ2-1, with D possibly matching TRBD2 (6 bases). The V end lost 4 bases, the J end lost 6 bases, and 17 bases lay between the germline ends. Germline lookup yields CDR1 SGDLS and CDR2 YYNGEE. The CDR3 covers 15 residues. For the CDR3, the DNA is TGTGCCAGCAGCCCAATCCAGGGACTTAGCAATGAGCAGTTCTTC. It yields the protein CASSPIQGLSNEQFF.

The chain combines TRBV6-2 or TRBV6-3 with TRBJ2-7, with 7 bases fitting TRBD1. The CDR3 totals 14 residues. CDR1 is MNHEY and CDR2 is SVGEGT in the germline V gene. Trimming at V came to 4 bases and at J to 3 bases, leaving 6 bases not matched to a gene. The CDR3 protein is CASSSQGDRYEQYF. CDR3 bases: TGTGCCAGCAGTTCCCAGGGGGATCGCTACGAGCAGTACTTC.

The J gene is TRBJ2-3, the V gene TRBV29-1, with 12 nucleotides matching TRBD2. Per the germline V gene, CDR1 is SQVTM and CDR2 is ANQGSEA. The CDR3 sequence is 13 residues long. Germline trimming cut 4 bases from V and 10 bases from J; bases unmatched to any gene: 6. The CDR3 DNA is TGCAGCGTTGCCCCTAGCGGGGGGGATCCGCAGTATTTT. Translated, it gives CSVAPSGGDPQYF.

The V and J genes are TRBV5-1 and TRBJ2-5, with 7 bases fitting TRBD1. CDR3 size: 15 residues. J was trimmed by 2 bases and V by 4 bases; bases with no gene match: 8. Germline CDR1 reads SGHRS; CDR2 reads YFSETQ. The CDR3 nucleotides read TGCGCCAGCAGCAAAGACAGGGTGGGTCAAGAGACCCAGTACTTC. This encodes CASSKDRVGQETQYF.

The V call is TRBV20-1, the J call TRBJ2-1, with D possibly TRBD1 on 6 matching bases. The CDR3 covers 11 residues. Trimming removed 3 bases at V and 6 bases at J, with 6 bases between. CDR1 is DFQATT, CDR2 SNEGSKA, per germline (reference sequence). The CDR3: CSARGANEQFF. Written as DNA, the CDR3 is TGCAGTGCTAGGGGGGCCAATGAGCAGTTCTTC.

DNA of the CDR3: TGTGCCAGCAGTTTAACCAGCCAAGAGACCCAGTACTTC. Translated: CASSLTSQETQYF. The chain is built from TRBV12-3 or TRBV12-4 and TRBJ2-5; D remains ambiguous. This CDR3 has 13 amino acids. V was trimmed by 2 bases and J by 1 base, leaving 5 bases between them.

The V and J genes are TRBV12-5 and TRBJ2-1, with 12 bases aligning to TRBD2. V was pared by 5 bases and J by 4 bases, with 15 bases of the junction left unmatched. The CDR3 is 19 residues long. CDR1 and CDR2 from the germline V gene are LGHNT and FRNRAP. The CDR3 DNA reads as TGTGCTAGTGGTCCGACGCCGGGACTAGCGGGCACTGGGTACAATGAGCAGTTCTTC. Translating gives CASGPTPGLAGTGYNEQFF.

This chain uses TRBV6-6 with TRBJ1-6, with D possibly matching TRBD1 (5 bases). CDR3 size: 13 residues. Trimming took off 7 bases at V and 6 bases at J, with 10 bases between the two ends. Germline CDR1 reads MNHNY; CDR2 reads SVGAGI (reference sequence). The CDR3 here is CASKQAINSPLHF. CDR3 sequence (DNA): TGTGCCAGCAAACAGGCGATTAATTCACCCCTCCACTTT.